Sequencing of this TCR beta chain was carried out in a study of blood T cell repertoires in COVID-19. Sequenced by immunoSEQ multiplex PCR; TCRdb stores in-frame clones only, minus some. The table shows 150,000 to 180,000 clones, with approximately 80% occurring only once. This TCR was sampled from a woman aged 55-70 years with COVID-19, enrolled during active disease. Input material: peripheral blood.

Written as DNA, the CDR3 is TGCGCCAGCAGCTTCGACAGGGGGGGTCAGCCCCAGCATTTT. Encoded protein: CASSFDRGGQPQHF. This rearrangement joins TRBV5-1 to TRBJ1-5; TRBD1 matches at 9 bases. The germline gives CDR1 SGHRS, CDR2 YFSETQ. This CDR3 comprises 14 residues. V shed 2 bases, J shed 6 bases, and the junction held 3 bases outside the gene matches.